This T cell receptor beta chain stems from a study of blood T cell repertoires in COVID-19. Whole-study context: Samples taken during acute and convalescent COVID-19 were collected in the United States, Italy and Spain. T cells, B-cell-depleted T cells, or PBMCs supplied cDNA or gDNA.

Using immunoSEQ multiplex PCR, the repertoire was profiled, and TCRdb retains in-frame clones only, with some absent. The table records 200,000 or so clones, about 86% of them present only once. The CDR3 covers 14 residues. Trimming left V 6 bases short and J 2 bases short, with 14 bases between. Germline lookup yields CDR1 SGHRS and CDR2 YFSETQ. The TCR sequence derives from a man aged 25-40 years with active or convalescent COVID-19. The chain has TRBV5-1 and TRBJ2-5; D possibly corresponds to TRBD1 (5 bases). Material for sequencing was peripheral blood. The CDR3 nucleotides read TGCGCCAGCAACTTTGACAGTGCTCAAGAGACCCAGTACTTC. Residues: CASNFDSAQETQYF.